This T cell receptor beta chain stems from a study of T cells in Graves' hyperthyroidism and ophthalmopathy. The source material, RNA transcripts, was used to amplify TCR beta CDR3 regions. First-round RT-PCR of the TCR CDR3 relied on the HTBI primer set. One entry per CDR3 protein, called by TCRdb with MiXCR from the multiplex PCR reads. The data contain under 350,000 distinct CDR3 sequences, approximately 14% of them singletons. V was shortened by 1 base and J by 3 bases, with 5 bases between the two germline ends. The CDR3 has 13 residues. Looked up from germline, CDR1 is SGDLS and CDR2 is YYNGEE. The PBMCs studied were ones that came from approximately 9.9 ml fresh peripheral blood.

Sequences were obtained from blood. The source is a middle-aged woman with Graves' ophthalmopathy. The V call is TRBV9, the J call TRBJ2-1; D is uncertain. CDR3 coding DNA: TGTGCCAGCAGCGTATCAGTCTACAATGAGCAGTTCTTC. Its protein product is CASSVSVYNEQFF.